At least ten counts were recorded for the clone carrying this T cell receptor beta chain. The antigen is undetermined. MiXCR was run by TCRdb on the 5' RACE reads, yielding one entry per CDR3 protein. The sample consists of around 99,000 distinct CDR3 sequences, approximately 15% of them appearing once. Trimming shortened V by 5 bases and J by 6 bases, and 13 bases separated the two germline ends. Germline V gene data show CDR1 as PRHDT and CDR2 as FYEKMQ (reference sequence). This CDR3 has 14 residues. These data are taken from a study of T-cell memory formation after mild COVID-19. Findings of the study overall: Certain responding clones were present in pre-infection memory, suggesting participation of cross-reactive memory. Most CD4+ clones that shrank were in CM and EM, while CD8+ ones turned up in EMRA. There was a balanced CD4/CD8 profile in clones contracting day 15 to 85, and later expanders leaned CD4+.

This sequence originates from a man aged 18 to 30 who had mild COVID-19 (a few samples of this study predate the infection). Cell type and time point are not known. This chain connects TRBV13 to TRBJ2-2, with D uncertain. Sequencing was done on a sample of PBMCs or a T cell subset sorted from them (not recorded which). The CDR3 DNA follows: TGTGCCAGCAGCCCCGGTGGGATGCCCGGGGAGCTGTTTTTT. Amino acids: CASSPGGMPGELFF.